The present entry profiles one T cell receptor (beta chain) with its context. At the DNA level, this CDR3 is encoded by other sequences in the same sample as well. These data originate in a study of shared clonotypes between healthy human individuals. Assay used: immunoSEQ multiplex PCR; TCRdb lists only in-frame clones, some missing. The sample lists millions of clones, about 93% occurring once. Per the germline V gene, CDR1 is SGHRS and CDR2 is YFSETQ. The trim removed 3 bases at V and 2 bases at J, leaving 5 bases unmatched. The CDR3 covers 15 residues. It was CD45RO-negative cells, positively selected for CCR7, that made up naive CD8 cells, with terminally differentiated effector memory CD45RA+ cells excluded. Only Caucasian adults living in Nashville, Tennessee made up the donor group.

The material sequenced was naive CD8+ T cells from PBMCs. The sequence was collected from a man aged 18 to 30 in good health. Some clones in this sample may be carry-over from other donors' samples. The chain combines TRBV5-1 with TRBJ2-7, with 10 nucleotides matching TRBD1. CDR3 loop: CASSSPGQGTYEQYF. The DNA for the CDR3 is TGCGCCAGCAGCTCACCGGGACAGGGGACCTACGAGCAGTACTTC.